Listed here is a single T cell receptor (beta chain). The sample belongs to a study of blood T cell repertoires in COVID-19. As for the study in general: Acute-phase and convalescent COVID-19 samples originated in the United States, Italy and Spain. Sample material is recorded as cDNA or gDNA derived from T cells, B-cell-depleted T cells, or PBMCs.

Authors' analysis steps: The authors estimated nucleated cell counts from reference gene primer amplification. Using immunoSEQ multiplex PCR, the repertoire was profiled, and TCRdb retains in-frame clones only, with some absent. That table furnishes V, J and clone size, whereas the DNA furnished D and trimming. The data contain approximately 120,000 clones, approximately 80% of them seen just once; the ten biggest clones take up roughly 12%. The specimen was peripheral blood. The clonotype comes from a man between 60 and 70 years old with acute or convalescent COVID-19.

Here the CDR3 DNA reads TGTGCCAGCAGTTTAGGAGGGTTAGAGGCTGAAGCTTTCTTT. Residues: CASSLGGLEAEAFF. The gene calls are TRBV28 and TRBJ1-1; D ambiguous. This CDR3 has 14 amino acids. With 2 bases removed from V and 6 bases from J, the gap between germline ends came to 13 bases. CDR1 and CDR2 (germline): MDHEN, SYDVKM.